These T cell receptor beta chains were read from a single sample in a study of CD8+ T cells in alopecia areata. Here immunoSEQ multiplex PCR was the method, and the copy in TCRdb shows in-frame clones only, minus some. This table has 140,000 to 150,000 clones, around 47% appearing once. Sequenced: CD4+ T cells sorted from blood. The receptors shown here come from a human donor with alopecia areata. CDR3s include the opening cysteine and the closing phenylalanine or tryptophan. The D gene is left open where the match is weak. Rows give clone size only sometimes, using once, few, many, or a class for an expanded clone.

J | V | D | size | DNA | CDR3
TRBJ2-1 | TRBV28 | - | - | TGTGCCAGCAGTTTATCAGGGGTTCGGTCCTACAATGAGCAGTTCTTC | CASSLSGVRSYNEQFF
TRBJ2-5 | TRBV11-2 | TRBD1 | once | TGTGCCAGCAGCAAACGGACAGGGACTGAAGAGACCCAGTACTTC | CASSKRTGTEETQYF
TRBJ1-2 | TRBV28 | - | once | TGTGCCAGCAGCCAGAGGAAATTCGGGGGCTACACCTTC | CASSQRKFGGYTF
TRBJ2-7 | TRBV21-1 | - | few | TGTGCCAGCGACCGGGAACACCTCTACGAGCAGTACTTC | CASDREHLYEQYF
TRBJ2-2 | TRBV7-9 | - | few | TGTGCCAGCAGCTCAGACCAGACCGGGGAGCTGTTTTTT | CASSSDQTGELFF
TRBJ2-3 | TRBV7-6 | - | - | TGTGCCAGCAGCTTAGGTTCAAGCGGAACGCAGTATTTT | CASSLGSSGTQYF
TRBJ2-1 | TRBV5-1 | - | - | TGCGCCAGCAGCTTCGCGGCCGCTCGCAATGAGCAGTTCTTC | CASSFAAARNEQFF
TRBJ2-5 | TRBV28 | - | - | TGTGCCAGCAGTTTATTGGTGGGAGGCAGAGAGACCCAGTACTTC | CASSLLVGGRETQYF
TRBJ1-5 | TRBV7-9 | - | few | TGTGCCAGCAGCTTCGGAGCAGGGGGCAATCAGCCCCAGCATTTT | CASSFGAGGNQPQHF
TRBJ1-2 | TRBV19 | - | - | TGTGCCAGTCGCCGGGCTAACTATGGCTACACCTTC | CASRRANYGYTF
TRBJ2-2 | TRBV30 | - | - | TGTGCCTGGAACTGGGGGATCACCGGGGAGCTGTTTTTT | CAWNWGITGELFF
TRBJ2-3 | TRBV6-5 | - | - | TGTGCCAGCAGTCCCAACACAGATACGCAGTATTTT | CASSPNTDTQYF
TRBJ1-2 | TRBV29-1 | - | - | TGCAGCGTTGCGATGTTTAACGACTATGGCTACACCTTC | CSVAMFNDYGYTF
TRBJ2-3 | TRBV29-1 | TRBD2 | few | TGCAGCGTTGAAGACCTAGCGGTCAGCACAGATACGCAGTATTTT | CSVEDLAVSTDTQYF
TRBJ2-7 | TRBV27 | - | - | TGTGCCAGCAGCGCCGGAATCCCCTACGAGCAGTACTTC | CASSAGIPYEQYF
TRBJ1-1 | TRBV7-2 | - | - | TGTGCCAGCAGTTCAGCAGGAAACACTGAAGCTTTCTTT | CASSSAGNTEAFF
TRBJ2-6 | TRBV27 | - | - | TGTGCCAGCAGTTTTCTGGGGGCTGGGGCCAACGTCCTGACTTTC | CASSFLGAGANVLTF
TRBJ2-2 | TRBV6-1 | TRBD1 | - | TGTGCCATCGGGACAGGGGATAACACCGGGGAGCTGTTTTTT | CAIGTGDNTGELFF
TRBJ2-5 | TRBV29-1 | - | - | TGCAGCGTCGATCTGACAGGACAAGAGACCCAGTACTTC | CSVDLTGQETQYF
TRBJ1-5 | TRBV6-6 | - | - | TGTGCCAGCTCCGGGGGCGGACAGCCCCAGCATTTT | CASSGGGQPQHF
TRBJ2-7 | TRBV9 | TRBD2 | - | TGTGCCAGCAGCTCGGGCGGACTAGCGGTTGGATCCGAGCAGTACTTC | CASSSGGLAVGSEQYF
TRBJ2-3 | TRBV11-2 | TRBD2 | - | TGTGCCAGCAGCTTAGGGCTAGCGGGAGCTCTAGATACGCAGTATTTT | CASSLGLAGALDTQYF
TRBJ2-1 | TRBV7-2 | TRBD2 | few | TGTGCCAGCAGCTTAGCTTTACTTAGCGGGAGGGGCGATGAGCAGTTCTTC | CASSLALLSGRGDEQFF
TRBJ1-4 | TRBV29-1 | - | - | TGCAGCGTTTATCGACAGAGCAATGAAAAACTGTTTTTT | CSVYRQSNEKLFF
TRBJ2-7 | TRBV30 | - | - | TGTGCCTGGAGATTTTCCCTATCCGAGCAGTACTTC | CAWRFSLSEQYF
TRBJ2-7 | TRBV9 | TRBD2 | - | TGTGCCAGCAGCGAACGGGAGGGCCAATACGAGCAGTACTTC | CASSEREGQYEQYF
TRBJ1-4 | TRBV29-1 | TRBD1 | - | TGCAGCGCGGGACAGGGGCCAGCGGAAAAACTGTTTTTT | CSAGQGPAEKLFF
TRBJ1-1 | TRBV2 | TRBD1 | - | TGTGCCAGCAGACAGGGGAGTGAAGCTTTCTTT | CASRQGSEAFF
TRBJ1-5 | TRBV27 | - | - | TGTGCCAGCAGTTTAATTGCCAGGGAACGCAATCAGCCCCAGCATTTT | CASSLIARERNQPQHF
TRBJ2-5 | TRBV2 | - | - | TGTGCCAGCAGTGGGGAGGTTGGAGAGACCCAGTACTTC | CASSGEVGETQYF
TRBJ2-1 | TRBV5-6 | TRBD2 | few | TGTGCCAGCAGCTTGAGGCGGGAGGCCATCAGGACAATGAGTCTGTTCTTC | CASSLRREAIRTMSLFF
TRBJ2-1 | TRBV20-1 | - | - | TGCAGTGCTACCCAGTACAATGAGCAGTTCTTC | CSATQYNEQFF
TRBJ2-5 | TRBV7-9 | - | few | TGTGCCAGCAGCTTAGGGGGCGGGGAGACCCAGTACTTC | CASSLGGGETQYF
TRBJ2-7 | TRBV5-1 | - | - | TGCGCCAGCAGCCTCCGGTCCTACGAGCAGTACTTC | CASSLRSYEQYF
TRBJ1-2 | TRBV29-1 | TRBD1 | few | TGCAGCGTTGGGCAGGGGGCGGACTATGGCTACACCTTC | CSVGQGADYGYTF
TRBJ2-1 | TRBV2 | - | - | TGTGCCAGCAGTGGCGCGGGGCGGTACAATGAGCAGTTCTTC | CASSGAGRYNEQFF
TRBJ2-7 | TRBV27 | - | - | TGTGCCAGCAGCAGAAACCAGGGCTACGAGCAGTACTTC | CASSRNQGYEQYF
TRBJ2-3 | TRBV2 | - | few | TGTGCCAGCAGTGAAGTTCCAGCCACCAGCACAGATACGCAGTATTTT | CASSEVPATSTDTQYF
TRBJ2-7 | TRBV28 | - | - | TGTGCCAGCAGCAGACAGTACGAGCAGTACTTC | CASSRQYEQYF
TRBJ1-1 | TRBV30 | TRBD1 | - | TGTGCCTGGAAATTCCGGGACAGGAACACTGAAGCTTTCTTT | CAWKFRDRNTEAFF
TRBJ2-7 | TRBV4-1 | - | - | TGCGCCAGCAGCCAAGTAGGATCCTACGAGCAGTACTTC | CASSQVGSYEQYF
TRBJ2-7 | TRBV28 | - | few | TGTGCCAGCAGTGAGCCTATAAGCTCCTACGAGCAGTACTTC | CASSEPISSYEQYF
TRBJ2-5 | TRBV7-8 | - | - | TGTGCCAGCAGCTCCAGGGTTCCTGGGGAGACCCAGTACTTC | CASSSRVPGETQYF
TRBJ2-3 | TRBV18 | - | - | TGTGCCAGCTCACCTTTCCCAGCCGTCGCGGGCACAGATACGCAGTATTTT | CASSPFPAVAGTDTQYF
TRBJ1-5 | TRBV2 | - | - | TGTGCCAGCAGTAGAGTCCGTGGCAATCAGCCCCAGCATTTT | CASSRVRGNQPQHF
TRBJ1-2 | TRBV28 | TRBD1 | - | TGTGCCAGCAGTGTCGGACAGGGGATTACGCATGGCTACACCTTC | CASSVGQGITHGYTF
TRBJ2-4 | TRBV27 | - | few | TGTGCCAGCAGTCCCAGCGATGACGAAAACATTCAGTACTTC | CASSPSDDENIQYF
TRBJ2-5 | TRBV7-9 | - | - | TGTGCCAGCAACACGGCCCCACAAGAGACCCAGTACTTC | CASNTAPQETQYF
TRBJ2-7 | TRBV5-1 | - | - | TGCGCCAGCAGCTTGGAAGGGATCGAGCAGTACTTC | CASSLEGIEQYF
TRBJ2-5 | TRBV27 | - | - | TGTGCCAGCAGTTTACGGGTAGGGGAGACCCAGTACTTC | CASSLRVGETQYF
TRBJ1-2 | TRBV28 | TRBD1 | - | TGTGCCAGCAATTCTGACAGGGGTGTAGACTATGGCTACACCTTC | CASNSDRGVDYGYTF
TRBJ2-5 | TRBV6-5 | - | - | TGTGCCAGCAGTTACGAGCGGGCGGAAAAAGAGACCCAGTACTTC | CASSYERAEKETQYF